These T cell receptor beta chains were read from a single sample in a study of blood T cells in healthy people across ages. Via MiXCR, TCRdb re-called the 5' RACE reads, giving one row per CDR3 protein. This table holds about 1.4 million distinct CDR3 sequences, 55% to 75% found once. Sequenced input: blood. All receptors come from a man between 18 and 35 years old in good health. CDR3s include the opening cysteine and the closing phenylalanine or tryptophan. The D gene is left open where the match is weak. Clone size is not always given. Where it is, it says once, few, many or a class for expanded clones.

CDR3	DNA	size	D	J	V
CASSQEASLGPGELFF	TGCGCCAGCAGCCAAGAAGCTTCCCTAGGGCCCGGGGAGCTGTTTTTT	.	.	TRBJ2-2	TRBV4-3
CASSVGWGDTEAFF	TGTGCCAGCAGCGTAGGGTGGGGCGACACTGAAGCTTTCTTT	.	.	TRBJ1-1	TRBV9
CASTRQGLREGYTF	TGTGCCAGCACCCGACAGGGGCTGCGAGAGGGCTACACCTTC	.	TRBD1	TRBJ1-2	TRBV6-6
CASSGSRAANSYGYTF	TGTGCCAGCAGTGGTAGCAGAGCTGCTAATTCCTATGGCTACACCTTC	.	.	TRBJ1-2	TRBV6-1
CDSTGQLGSPLHF	TGTGACAGCACGGGACAGTTGGGTTCACCCCTCCACTTT	once	TRBD1	TRBJ1-6	TRBV7-2
CAIRAPNSPLHF	TGTGCCATCCGGGCCCCTAATTCACCCCTCCACTTT	.	.	TRBJ1-6	TRBV10-3
CASSTPLGQGNYGYTF	TGTGCCAGTAGTACTCCGCTGGGACAGGGAAACTATGGCTACACCTTC	once	TRBD1	TRBJ1-2	TRBV19
CASRVQGSHNEQFF	TGTGCCAGTAGGGTCCAGGGGTCCCACAATGAGCAGTTCTTC	.	.	TRBJ2-1	TRBV19
CARRPKGQKDGYTF	TGTGCCAGGAGGCCCAAGGGACAGAAGGATGGCTACACCTTC	.	TRBD1	TRBJ1-2	TRBV2
CSARDGTLSSYEQYF	TGCAGTGCTAGAGACGGGACTTTATCCTCCTACGAGCAGTACTTC	.	.	TRBJ2-7	TRBV20-1
CSVGRVNTEAFF	TGCAGCGTTGGCCGGGTGAACACTGAAGCTTTCTTT	few	.	TRBJ1-1	TRBV29-1
CASRSEVSYEQYF	TGTGCCAGCAGAAGCGAGGTTAGCTACGAGCAGTACTTC	.	.	TRBJ2-7	TRBV7-8
CASGAGIYNEQFF	TGTGCCAGCGGGGCGGGGATCTACAATGAGCAGTTCTTC	.	.	TRBJ2-1	TRBV6-6
CASSLVVGGSSYNEQFF	TGCGCCAGCAGCTTGGTGGTTGGGGGGAGCTCCTACAATGAGCAGTTCTTC	once	.	TRBJ2-1	TRBV5-1
CASSLKDYSTDTQYF	TGTGCCAGCAGCTTAAAGGACTATTCCACAGATACGCAGTATTTT	.	.	TRBJ2-3	TRBV7-6
CSAASSGGTIQETQYF	TGCAGTGCTGCCAGTAGCGGGGGGACAATCCAAGAGACCCAGTACTTC	.	TRBD2	TRBJ2-5	TRBV20-1
CASTDGPGTTETQYF	TGTGCCAGCACCGACGGACCCGGGACTACAGAGACCCAGTACTTC	few	TRBD2	TRBJ2-5	TRBV7-2
CASSLWTSGRPYNEQFF	TGTGCCAGCAGCTTATGGACTAGCGGGAGACCCTACAATGAGCAGTTCTTC	.	TRBD2	TRBJ2-1	TRBV7-6
CASSTGTSGGEQYF	TGTGCCAGCAGCACCGGGACTAGCGGGGGCGAGCAGTACTTC	.	TRBD2	TRBJ2-7	TRBV27
CIGEGGSSYNEQYF	TGCATCGGTGAAGGCGGGAGCTCCTACAATGAGCAGTACTTC	.	TRBD2	TRBJ2-7	TRBV29-1
CASSLVERSNEQFF	TGTGCCAGCAGCTTGGTTGAAAGGTCCAATGAGCAGTTCTTC	.	.	TRBJ2-1	TRBV5-6
CASSQGLGGGAVTQYF	TGCGCCAGCAGCCAAGGACTCGGCGGGGGGGCGGTTACGCAGTATTTT	few	TRBD2	TRBJ2-3	TRBV4-3
CASSYRQGAQPQHF	TGTGCCAGCAGTTACCGACAGGGGGCCCAGCCCCAGCATTTT	.	TRBD1	TRBJ1-5	TRBV6-6
CASAGTPNIYEQYF	TGTGCCAGCGCAGGGACACCTAATATCTACGAGCAGTACTTC	.	.	TRBJ2-7	TRBV28
CASSFRGEETQYF	TGTGCCAGCAGTTTTAGGGGGGAGGAGACCCAGTACTTC	few	.	TRBJ2-5	TRBV12-3/TRBV12-4
CSASTGAAWKQYF	TGCAGTGCTAGTACCGGGGCAGCTTGGAAGCAGTACTTC	.	.	TRBJ2-4	TRBV20-1